The clone carrying this T cell receptor (beta chain) was seen a handful of times. Its cognate antigen is unknown. These data are taken from a study of immune cell composition in non-small cell lung cancer. At the level of the study: Most cases were lung adenocarcinoma or squamous cell carcinoma. Overall study findings and caveats: Tumour-associated clones >0.5% occurred in 25% to 35% of adenocarcinomas, 75% of squamous.

Normal lung sampling was at least 3 cm from the tumour, as distant as possible. Genomic DNA came from frozen unsorted single-cell suspensions. Assay: immunoSEQ multiplex PCR; the TCRdb copy retains only in-frame clones and omits some. The sample carries a few thousand clones, 60% to 80% recorded once. Germline assignment: CDR1 SGHNT and CDR2 YENEEA. The CDR3 totals 15 residues. Trimming pared 5 bases from V and 1 base from J, leaving 12 bases between. Sequenced input: non-adjacent lung tissue. This rearrangement joins TRBV11-3 to TRBJ1-3; D is perhaps TRBD1 (6 bases). This receptor was obtained from a human donor with non-small cell lung cancer. This chain's CDR3 is CASSPRTASGNTIYF. In DNA, the CDR3 is TGTGCCAGCAGCCCCCGGACAGCTTCTGGAAACACCATATATTTT.